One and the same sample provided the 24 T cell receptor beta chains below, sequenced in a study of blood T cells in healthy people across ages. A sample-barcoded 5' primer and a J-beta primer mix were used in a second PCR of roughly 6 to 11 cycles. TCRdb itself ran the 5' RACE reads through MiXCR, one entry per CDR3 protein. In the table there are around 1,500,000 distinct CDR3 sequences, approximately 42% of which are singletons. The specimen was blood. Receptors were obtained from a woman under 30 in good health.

The CDR3 nucleotides are TGCAGTGCTAGTTCCGTGGGCCTCACTTTGGGTGGCTACACCTTC. Translation: CSASSVGLTLGGYTF. The chain has TRBV20-1 and TRBJ1-2; the D is unclear. The CDR3 has 15 amino acids. V lost 3 bases and J 7 bases, leaving 21 bases between the germline ends. Germline loops: CDR1 DFQATT, CDR2 SNEGSKA (reference sequence).

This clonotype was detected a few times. The CDR3 DNA is TGTGCCAGCTCACCCCTCCTGGGAGGCACAGATACGCAGTATTTT. Translated: CASSPLLGGTDTQYF. The chain carries TRBV18 and TRBJ2-3; TRBD2 might be the D (5 bases). V was cut by 3 bases and J by 1 base, with 11 bases left in between. This CDR3 contains 15 residues. The germline V gene encodes CDR1 KGHSH and CDR2 LQKENI. Looking up the rest from reference TRBV18 and TRBJ2-3 gives the full variable domain: NAGVMQNPRHLVRRRGQEARLRCSPMKGHSHVYWYRQLPEEGLKFMVYLQKENIIDESGMPKERFSAEFPKEGPSILRIQQVVRGDSAAYFCASSPLLGGTDTQYFGPGTRLTVL.

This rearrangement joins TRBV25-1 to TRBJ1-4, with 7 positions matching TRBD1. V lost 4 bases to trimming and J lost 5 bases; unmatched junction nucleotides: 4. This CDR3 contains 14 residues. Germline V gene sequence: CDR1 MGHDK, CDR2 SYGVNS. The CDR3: CASSGSGGNEKLFF. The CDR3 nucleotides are TGTGCCAGCAGTGGTTCAGGGGGGAATGAAAAACTGTTTTTT. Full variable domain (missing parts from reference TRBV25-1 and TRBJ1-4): EADIYQTPRYLVIGTGKKITLECSQTMGHDKMYWYQQDPGMELHLIHYSYGVNSTEKGDLSSESTVSRIRTEHFPLTLESARPSHTSQYLCASSGSGGNEKLFFGSGTQLSVL.

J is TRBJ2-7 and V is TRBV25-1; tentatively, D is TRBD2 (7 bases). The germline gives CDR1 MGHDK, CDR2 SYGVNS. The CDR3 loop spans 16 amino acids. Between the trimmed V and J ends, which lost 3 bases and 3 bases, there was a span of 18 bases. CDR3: CASSDLRGGGYYEQYF. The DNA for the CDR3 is TGTGCCAGCAGTGACCTAAGGGGGGGCGGGTACTACGAGCAGTACTTC.

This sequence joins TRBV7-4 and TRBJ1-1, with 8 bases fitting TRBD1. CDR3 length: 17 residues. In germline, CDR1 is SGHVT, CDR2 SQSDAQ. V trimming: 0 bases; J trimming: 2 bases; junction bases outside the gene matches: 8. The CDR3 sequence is CASSLAPNTGGNTEAFF. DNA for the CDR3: TGTGCCAGCAGCTTAGCCCCAAACACAGGGGGAAACACTGAAGCTTTCTTT.

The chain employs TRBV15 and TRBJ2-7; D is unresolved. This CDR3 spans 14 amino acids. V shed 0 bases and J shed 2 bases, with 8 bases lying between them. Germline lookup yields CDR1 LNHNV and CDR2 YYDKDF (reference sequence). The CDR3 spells CATSREYGAYEQYF. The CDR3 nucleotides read TGTGCCACCAGCAGAGAATACGGCGCCTACGAGCAGTACTTC.

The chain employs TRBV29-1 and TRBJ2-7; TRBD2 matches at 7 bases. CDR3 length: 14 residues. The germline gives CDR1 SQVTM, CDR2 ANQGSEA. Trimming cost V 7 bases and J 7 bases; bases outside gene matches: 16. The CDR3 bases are TGCAGCGGGGAATCCGGGACTACACCCAATGAGCAGTACTTC. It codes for CSGESGTTPNEQYF.

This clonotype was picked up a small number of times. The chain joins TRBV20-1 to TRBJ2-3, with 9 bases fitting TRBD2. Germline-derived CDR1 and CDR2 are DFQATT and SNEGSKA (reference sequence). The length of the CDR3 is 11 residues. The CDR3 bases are TGCACCCGCGGGGGGGCAGATACGCAGTATTTT. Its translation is CTRGGADTQYF.

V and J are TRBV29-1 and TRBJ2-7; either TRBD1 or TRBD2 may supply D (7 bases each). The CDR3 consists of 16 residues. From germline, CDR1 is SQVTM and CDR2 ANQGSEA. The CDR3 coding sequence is TGCAACCTTTGGGCGGGGGCGAGACAGGGAGAGTACGAGCAGTACTTC. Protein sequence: CNLWAGARQGEYEQYF.

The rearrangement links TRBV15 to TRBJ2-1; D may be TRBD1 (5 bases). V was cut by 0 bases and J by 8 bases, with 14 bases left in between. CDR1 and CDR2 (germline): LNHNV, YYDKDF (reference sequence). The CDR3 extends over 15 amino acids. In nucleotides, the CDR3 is TGTGCCACCAGCAGAGACAGGGCGTGGATGGATGAGCAGTTCTTC. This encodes CATSRDRAWMDEQFF. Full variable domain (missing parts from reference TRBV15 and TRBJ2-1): DAMVIQNPRYQVTQFGKPVTLSCSQTLNHNVMYWYQQKSSQAPKLLFHYYDKDFNNEADTPDNFQSRRPNTSFCFLDIRSPGLGDTAMYLCATSRDRAWMDEQFFGPGTRLTVL.

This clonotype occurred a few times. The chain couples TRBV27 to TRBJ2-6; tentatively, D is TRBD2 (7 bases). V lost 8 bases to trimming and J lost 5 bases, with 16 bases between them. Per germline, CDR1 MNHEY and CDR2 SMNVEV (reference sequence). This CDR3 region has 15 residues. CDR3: CASSEGGLRANVLTF. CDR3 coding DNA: TGTGCCAGCTCCGAGGGGGGGTTGAGGGCCAACGTCCTGACTTTC. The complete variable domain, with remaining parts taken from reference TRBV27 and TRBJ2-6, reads EAQVTQNPRYLITVTGKKLTVTCSQNMNHEYMSWYRQDPGLGLRQIYYSMNVEVTDKGDVPEGYKVSRKEKRNFPLILESPSPNQTSLYFCASSEGGLRANVLTFGAGSRLTVL.

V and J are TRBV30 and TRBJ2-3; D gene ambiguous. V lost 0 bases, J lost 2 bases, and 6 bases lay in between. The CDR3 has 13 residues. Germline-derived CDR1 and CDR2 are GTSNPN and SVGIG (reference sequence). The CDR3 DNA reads TGTGCCTGGAGTGTTACCAACACAGATACGCAGTATTTT. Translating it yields CAWSVTNTDTQYF.

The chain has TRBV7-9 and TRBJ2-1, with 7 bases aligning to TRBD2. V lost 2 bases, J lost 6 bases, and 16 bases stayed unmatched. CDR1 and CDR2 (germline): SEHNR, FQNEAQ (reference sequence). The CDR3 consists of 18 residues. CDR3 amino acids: CASSLRGTGRTNVNEQFF. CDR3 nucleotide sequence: TGTGCCAGCAGCTTACGGGGGACCGGGAGGACCAACGTCAATGAGCAGTTCTTC.

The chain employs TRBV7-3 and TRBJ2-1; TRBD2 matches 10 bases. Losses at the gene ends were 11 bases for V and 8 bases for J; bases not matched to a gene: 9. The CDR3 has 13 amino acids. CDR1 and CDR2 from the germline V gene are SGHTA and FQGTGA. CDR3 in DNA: TGTGCCTCCGCCGAGCGGGGGGGCCATGAGCAGTTCTTC. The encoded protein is CASAERGGHEQFF.

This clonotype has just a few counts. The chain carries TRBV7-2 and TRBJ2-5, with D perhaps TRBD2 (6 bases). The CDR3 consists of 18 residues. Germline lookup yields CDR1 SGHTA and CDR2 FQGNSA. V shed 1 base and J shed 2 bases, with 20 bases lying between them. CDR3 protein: CASSLGLITAGVQETQYF. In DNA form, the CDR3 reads TGTGCCAGCAGCTTAGGGTTAATAACAGCGGGCGTACAAGAGACCCAGTACTTC.

CDR3 sequence: CASSFGWLAGTTQQFF. The CDR3 coding sequence is TGTGCCAGCAGTTTTGGCTGGTTAGCTGGCACCACTCAGCAGTTCTTC. The rearrangement links TRBV11-3 to TRBJ2-1; D gene uncertain. The CDR3 is 16 amino acids. Germline CDR1 reads SGHNT; CDR2 reads YENEEA. Trimming shortened V by 6 bases and J by 11 bases, and 26 bases separated the two germline ends.

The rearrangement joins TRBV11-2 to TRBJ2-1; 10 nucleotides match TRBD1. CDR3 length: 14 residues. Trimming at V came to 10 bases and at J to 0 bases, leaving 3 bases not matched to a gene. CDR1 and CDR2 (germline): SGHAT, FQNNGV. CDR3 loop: CATRTGGSYNEQFF. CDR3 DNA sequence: TGTGCCACCCGGACAGGGGGCTCCTACAATGAGCAGTTCTTC.

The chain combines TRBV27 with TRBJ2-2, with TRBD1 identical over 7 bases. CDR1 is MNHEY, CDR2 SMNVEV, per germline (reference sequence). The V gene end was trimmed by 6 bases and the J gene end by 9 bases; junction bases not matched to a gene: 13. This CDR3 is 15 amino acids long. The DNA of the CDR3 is TGTGCCAGCAGCAACGACAGGGTTTCTCTCCGGGAGCTGTTTTTT. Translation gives CASSNDRVSLRELFF.

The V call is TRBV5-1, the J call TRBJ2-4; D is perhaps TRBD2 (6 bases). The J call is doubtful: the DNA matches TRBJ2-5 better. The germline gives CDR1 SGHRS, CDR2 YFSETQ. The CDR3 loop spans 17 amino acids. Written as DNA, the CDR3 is TGCGCCAGCAGCCGGGGGAACAGTCGACCGGACCAAGAGACCCAGTACTTC. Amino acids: CASSRGNSRPDQETQYF.

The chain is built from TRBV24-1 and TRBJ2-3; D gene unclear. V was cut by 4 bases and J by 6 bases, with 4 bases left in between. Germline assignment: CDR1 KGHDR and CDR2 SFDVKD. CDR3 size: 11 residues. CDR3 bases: TGTGCCACCAGTGACTATGATACGCAGTATTTT. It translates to CATSDYDTQYF.

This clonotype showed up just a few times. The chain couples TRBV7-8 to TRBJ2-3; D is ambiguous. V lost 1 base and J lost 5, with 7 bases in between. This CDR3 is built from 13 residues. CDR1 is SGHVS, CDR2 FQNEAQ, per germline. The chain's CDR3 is CASSLGAKDTQYF. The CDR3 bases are TGTGCCAGCAGCTTAGGGGCTAAAGATACGCAGTATTTT.

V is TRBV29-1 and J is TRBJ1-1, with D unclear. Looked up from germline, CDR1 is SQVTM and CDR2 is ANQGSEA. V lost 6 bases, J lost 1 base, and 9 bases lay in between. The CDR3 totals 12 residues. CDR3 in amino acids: CSVSDGNTEAFF. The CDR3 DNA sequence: TGCAGCGTATCCGACGGGAACACTGAAGCTTTCTTT.

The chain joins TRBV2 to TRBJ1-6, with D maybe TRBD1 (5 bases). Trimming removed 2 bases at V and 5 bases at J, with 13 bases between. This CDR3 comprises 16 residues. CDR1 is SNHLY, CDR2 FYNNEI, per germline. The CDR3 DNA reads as TGTGCCAGCAGTGAACTTGGCGACAGCGATAATTCACCCCTCCACTTT. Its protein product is CASSELGDSDNSPLHF.

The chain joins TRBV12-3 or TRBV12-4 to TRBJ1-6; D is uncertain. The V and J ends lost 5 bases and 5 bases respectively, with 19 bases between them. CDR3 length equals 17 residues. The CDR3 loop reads CASSRAPDGSDNSPLHF. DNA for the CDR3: TGTGCCAGCAGTCGAGCGCCCGACGGGTCGGATAATTCACCCCTCCACTTT.